The 23 T cell receptor beta chains in this list originate from one sample, sequenced in a study of T cell changes during pregnancy in multiple sclerosis. The repertoire was sequenced with immunoSEQ multiplex PCR; TCRdb's copy has only in-frame clones and lacks some. The profile covers 60,000 to 75,000 clones, with more than 85% appearing a single time and over 0.7% taken by the ten largest. Sequencing used peripheral blood, obtained before pregnancy. The receptors come from a female donor with multiple sclerosis, enrolled in a pregnancy study.

The chain carries TRBV9 and TRBJ1-4; D is undetermined. V lost 4 bases, J lost 6 bases, and 16 bases lay in between. Per germline, CDR1 SGDLS and CDR2 YYNGEE. CDR3 size: 15 residues. CDR3 region: CASSPGERRHEKLFF. DNA for the CDR3: TGTGCCAGCAGCCCCGGGGAAAGGAGGCATGAAAAACTGTTTTTT. The whole variable domain, remainder taken from reference TRBV9 and TRBJ1-4, is DSGVTQTPKHLITATGQRVTLRCSPRSGDLSVYWYQQSLDQGLQFLIQYYNGEERAKGNILERFSAQQFPDLHSELNLSSLELGDSALYFCASSPGERRHEKLFFGSGTQLSVL.

The J gene is TRBJ2-5, the V gene TRBV7-9, with 9 bases that match TRBD1. The germline CDR1 and CDR2 sequences are SEHNR and FQNEAQ (reference sequence). V lost 5 bases to trimming and J lost 4 bases; unmatched junction nucleotides: 5. CDR3 length: 14 residues. The DNA of the CDR3 is TGTGCCAGCAGCCCGCGACAGGGGGGAGAGACCCAGTACTTC. It encodes CASSPRQGGETQYF.

The chain combines TRBV19 with TRBJ2-7; D perhaps matches TRBD1 (6 bases). CDR1 and CDR2 (germline): LNHDA, SQIVND (reference sequence). Trimming left V 3 bases short and J 2 bases short, with 11 bases between. This CDR3 is 14 amino acids long. Here the CDR3 reads CASSIGRGPYEQYF. In nucleotides, the CDR3 is TGTGCCAGTAGTATTGGCAGGGGACCCTACGAGCAGTACTTC.

The CDR3 bases are TGTGCCAGCAGCTTATCTTCGAGTGTCCCCCAGTACTTC. Translated: CASSLSSSVPQYF. V usage is TRBV7-3 and J usage is TRBJ2-5; D is ambiguous. Germline CDR1 SGHTA, CDR2 FQGTGA. CDR3 length: 13 amino acids. Deletions cut 2 bases from V and 9 bases from J, with 13 bases between.

This clone was seen just once. The V and J genes are TRBV7-2 and TRBJ2-2; maybe TRBD2 (5 bases). The CDR3 is made up of 12 amino acids. Germline lookup yields CDR1 SGHTA and CDR2 FQGNSA. The V end lost 8 bases, the J end lost 9 bases, and 13 bases lay between the germline ends. CDR3 sequence reads: CASFPGSRELFF. The DNA for the CDR3 is TGTGCCAGCTTTCCGGGGTCCAGGGAGCTGTTTTTT.

The CDR3 DNA reads TGCAGTGCTGATAGGGGCGGGGAGCTGTTTTTT. This sequence encodes CSADRGGELFF. The chain is built from TRBV20-1 and TRBJ2-2, with TRBD1 as a possible D gene (5 bases). Trimming removed 5 bases from V and 7 bases from J, with 8 bases in between. The CDR3 has 11 amino acids. Looked up from germline, CDR1 is DFQATT and CDR2 is SNEGSKA (reference sequence).

The chain joins TRBV6-5 to TRBJ1-1; 9 nucleotides line up with TRBD1. CDR1 MNHEY and CDR2 SVGAGI come from the germline V gene. V gave up 5 bases and J gave up 4 bases; unmatched junction bases: 5. This CDR3 is 14 amino acids long. The CDR3 spells CASSAKTGGTEAFF. In DNA form, the CDR3 reads TGTGCCAGCAGTGCAAAGACAGGGGGCACTGAAGCTTTCTTT.

Only one count was recorded for this clone. This chain joins TRBV19 and TRBJ1-1, with D unclear. This CDR3 contains 14 residues. The germline V and J ends were trimmed by 4 bases and 0 bases, with 9 bases remaining between them. CDR1 and CDR2 (germline): LNHDA, SQIVND (reference sequence). In DNA form, the CDR3 reads TGTGCCAGTAGTACGGGTAGAGTGAACACTGAAGCTTTCTTT. The encoded protein is CASSTGRVNTEAFF.

This clone was seen just once. V usage is TRBV6-4 and J usage is TRBJ2-3; D not certain. Per germline, CDR1 MRHNA and CDR2 SNTAGT. This CDR3 is 13 amino acids long. The V gene lost 5 bases and the J gene lost 1 base, with 7 bases spanning the gap. The CDR3 loop reads CASSSSGTDTQYF. The CDR3 region has the DNA TGTGCCAGCAGTTCCTCGGGCACAGATACGCAGTATTTT.

The DNA of the CDR3 is TGTGCCAGCAGCGCAGGACAGGGGGCGTTTGGCTACACCTTC. It encodes CASSAGQGAFGYTF. The chain couples TRBV9 to TRBJ1-2, with 11 bases identical to TRBD1. From germline, CDR1 is SGDLS and CDR2 YYNGEE. The ends lost 3 bases at V and 7 bases at J; junction bases unmatched: 5. CDR3 size: 14 residues. Variable domain in full (rest from reference TRBV9 and TRBJ1-2): DSGVTQTPKHLITATGQRVTLRCSPRSGDLSVYWYQQSLDQGLQFLIQYYNGEERAKGNILERFSAQQFPDLHSELNLSSLELGDSALYFCASSAGQGAFGYTFGSGTRLTVV.

J is TRBJ2-5 and V is TRBV5-1; 9 positions agree with TRBD2. In germline, CDR1 is SGHRS, CDR2 YFSETQ. The V segment lost 4 bases and the J segment 3 bases; nucleotides outside the gene matches: 7. The CDR3 has 15 amino acids. The CDR3 protein is CASSPIAGDEETQYF. The CDR3 nucleotides read TGCGCCAGCAGCCCAATAGCGGGGGACGAAGAGACCCAGTACTTC.

The rearrangement links TRBV5-1 to TRBJ1-1; TRBD1 matches at 12 bases. The CDR3 extends over 14 amino acids. Germline assignment: CDR1 SGHRS and CDR2 YFSETQ. The J segment lost 7 bases and the V segment lost 3 bases, leaving 4 bases of the junction unmatched. The CDR3: CASSWDRGQDEAFF. The CDR3 nucleotides read TGCGCCAGCAGCTGGGACAGGGGGCAGGATGAAGCTTTCTTT.

V usage is TRBV6-1 and J usage is TRBJ2-7, with 7 bases that match TRBD1. This CDR3 comprises 14 residues. The V segment lost 4 bases and the J segment 1 base; nucleotides outside the gene matches: 4. Germline V lookup: CDR1 MNHNS, CDR2 SASEGT. The CDR3 DNA is TGTGCCAGCAGTGCTGGCAGGGGGTCCTACGAGCAGTACTTC. Its protein product is CASSAGRGSYEQYF.

This rearrangement joins TRBV10-3 to TRBJ1-1; the D gene is possibly TRBD1 (6 bases). Germline CDR1 reads ENHRY; CDR2 reads SYGVKD. The V gene lost 7 bases and the J gene lost 3 bases, with 12 bases spanning the gap. The CDR3 spans 13 residues. This CDR3 is CAIKKGVDTEAFF. For the CDR3, the DNA is TGTGCCATCAAGAAGGGGGTTGACACTGAAGCTTTCTTT.

CDR3 in DNA: TGTGCCAGCATTCCCAGCTCTGGAAACACCATATATTTT. Protein product: CASIPSSGNTIYF. V is TRBV6-5 and J is TRBJ1-3; no clear D gene. This CDR3 has 13 amino acids. V was cut by 7 bases and J by 0 bases, with 7 bases left in between. CDR1 MNHEY and CDR2 SVGAGI come from the germline V gene.

V and J are TRBV11-2 and TRBJ1-1, with D possibly matching TRBD1 (5 bases). The CDR3 totals 15 residues. The germline V and J ends were trimmed by 5 bases and 3 bases, with 16 bases remaining between them. Per the germline V gene, CDR1 is SGHAT and CDR2 is FQNNGV. CDR3 DNA sequence: TGTGCCAGCAGCCTATTCGGGGGGGTGGACACTGAAGCTTTCTTT. It encodes CASSLFGGVDTEAFF.

The rearrangement uses TRBV2 and TRBJ1-2; D uncertain. V dropped 3 bases and J dropped 0 bases, with 11 bases sitting between them. The CDR3 length is 15 residues. Germline CDR1 and CDR2: SNHLY and FYNNEI. The CDR3 spells CASSESIRTNYGYTF. The CDR3 DNA reads as TGTGCCAGCAGTGAGTCCATCAGGACTAACTATGGCTACACCTTC.

This clone was detected once. This chain connects TRBV7-9 to TRBJ1-6; D is unclear. This CDR3 has 14 amino acids. Trimming shortened V by 3 bases and J by 6 bases, and 9 bases separated the two germline ends. Germline CDR1 reads SEHNR; CDR2 reads FQNEAQ (reference sequence). CDR3 loop: CASSLLEGNSPLHF. CDR3 coding DNA: TGTGCCAGCAGCTTGTTAGAGGGTAATTCACCCCTCCACTTT.

This clone came up once. V is TRBV2 and J is TRBJ1-1; D possibly corresponds to TRBD1 (6 bases). CDR3 length: 13 amino acids. The germline V gene has CDR1 SNHLY and CDR2 FYNNEI. V lost 7 bases to trimming and J lost 4 bases, with 13 bases between them. CDR3 sequence (DNA): TGTGCCAGCAATCGTGGGGGCGGCACTGAAGCTTTCTTT. It specifies CASNRGGGTEAFF.

The chain combines TRBV19 with TRBJ1-1; no reliable D call. The CDR3 totals 15 residues. CDR1 is LNHDA and CDR2 is SQIVND in the germline V gene (reference sequence). Trimming pared 1 base from V and 5 bases from J, leaving 14 bases between. DNA for the CDR3: TGTGCCAGTAGTATAGTTTTGCGATTTACTACTGAAGCTTTCTTT. It codes for CASSIVLRFTTEAFF.

The chain employs TRBV10-3 and TRBJ1-4; tentative D call: TRBD1 (5 bases). The CDR3 loop spans 15 amino acids. Looked up from germline, CDR1 is ENHRY and CDR2 is SYGVKD. V shed 1 base and J shed 6 bases, with 12 bases lying between them. CDR3 in amino acids: CAISEWGGEYEKLFF. CDR3 bases: TGTGCCATCAGTGAGTGGGGGGGGGAGTATGAAAAACTGTTTTTT.

The chain couples TRBV18 to TRBJ1-6; 8 bases agree with TRBD1. The germline gives CDR1 KGHSH, CDR2 LQKENI. The CDR3 totals 16 residues. After removal of 2 bases from V and 7 bases from J, the junction contained 7 bases not matched to a gene. This CDR3 reads CASSPLDRAGNSPLHF. The DNA for the CDR3 is TGTGCCAGCTCACCATTGGACAGGGCGGGAAATTCACCCCTCCACTTT.

The V call is TRBV19, the J call TRBJ1-3; a possible D gene is TRBD1 (6 bases). CDR3 length equals 16 residues. The V gene lost 3 bases and the J gene lost 0 bases, with 12 bases spanning the gap. The germline gives CDR1 LNHDA, CDR2 SQIVND (reference sequence). This CDR3 reads CASSMGGRGSGNTIYF. CDR3 bases: TGTGCCAGTAGTATGGGCGGCAGGGGCTCTGGAAACACCATATATTTT.